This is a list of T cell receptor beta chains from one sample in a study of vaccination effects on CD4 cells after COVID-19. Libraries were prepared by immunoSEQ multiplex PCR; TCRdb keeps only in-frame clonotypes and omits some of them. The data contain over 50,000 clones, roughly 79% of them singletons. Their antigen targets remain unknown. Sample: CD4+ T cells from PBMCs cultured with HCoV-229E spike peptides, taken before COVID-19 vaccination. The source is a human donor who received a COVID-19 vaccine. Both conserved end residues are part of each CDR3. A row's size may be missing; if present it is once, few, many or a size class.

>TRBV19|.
CASTRGGGGYTF
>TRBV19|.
CASSLPSGGRDETQYF
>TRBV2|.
CASRGRLAGALSYNEQFF
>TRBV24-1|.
CATSDPGGFTGELFF
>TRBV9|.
CASSVDTGGGTDTQYF
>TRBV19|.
CASRTGAATETQYF
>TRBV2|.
CASRGDQETQYF
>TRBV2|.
CASGAGGGTGELFF
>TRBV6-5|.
CASSYSPRGGYGYTF
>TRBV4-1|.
CASSPGLAGGGETQYF
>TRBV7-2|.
CASSLQGRYNSPLHF
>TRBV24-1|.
CATSDPRESNEKLFF
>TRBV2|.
CASSPRQSTDTQYF
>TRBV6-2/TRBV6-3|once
CATNPGANTGELFF
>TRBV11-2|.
CASSLLAGGNTGELFF